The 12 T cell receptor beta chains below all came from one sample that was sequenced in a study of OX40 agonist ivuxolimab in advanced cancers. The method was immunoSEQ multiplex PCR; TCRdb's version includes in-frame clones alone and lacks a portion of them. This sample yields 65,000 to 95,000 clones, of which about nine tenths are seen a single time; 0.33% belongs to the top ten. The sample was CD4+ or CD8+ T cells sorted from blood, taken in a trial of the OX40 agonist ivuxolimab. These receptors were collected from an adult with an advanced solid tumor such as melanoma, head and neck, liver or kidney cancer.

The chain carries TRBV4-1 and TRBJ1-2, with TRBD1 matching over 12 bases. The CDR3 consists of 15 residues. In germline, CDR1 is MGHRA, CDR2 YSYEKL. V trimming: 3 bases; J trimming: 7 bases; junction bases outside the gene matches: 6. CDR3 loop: CASSHTGTGGGGYTF. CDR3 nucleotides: TGCGCCAGCAGCCATACCGGGACAGGGGGCGGTGGCTACACCTTC.

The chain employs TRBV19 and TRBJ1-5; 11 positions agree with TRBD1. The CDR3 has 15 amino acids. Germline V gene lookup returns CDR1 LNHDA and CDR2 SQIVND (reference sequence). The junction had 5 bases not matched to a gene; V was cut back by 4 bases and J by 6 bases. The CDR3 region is CASSRGQGVRQPQHF. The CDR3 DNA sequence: TGTGCCAGTAGTAGGGGACAGGGGGTCCGTCAGCCCCAGCATTTT.

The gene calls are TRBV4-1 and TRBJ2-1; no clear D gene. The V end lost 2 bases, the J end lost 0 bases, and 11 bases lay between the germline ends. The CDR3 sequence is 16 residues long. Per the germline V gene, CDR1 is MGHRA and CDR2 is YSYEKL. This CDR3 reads CASSQPTVSSYNEQFF. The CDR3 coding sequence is TGCGCCAGCAGCCAACCCACGGTGAGCTCCTACAATGAGCAGTTCTTC.

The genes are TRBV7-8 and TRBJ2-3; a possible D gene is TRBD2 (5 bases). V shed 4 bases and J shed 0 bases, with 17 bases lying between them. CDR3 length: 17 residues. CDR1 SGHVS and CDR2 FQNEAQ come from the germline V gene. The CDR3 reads CASSSQGGFRSTDTQYF. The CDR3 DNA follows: TGTGCCAGCAGCTCACAAGGAGGATTTCGGAGCACAGATACGCAGTATTTT.

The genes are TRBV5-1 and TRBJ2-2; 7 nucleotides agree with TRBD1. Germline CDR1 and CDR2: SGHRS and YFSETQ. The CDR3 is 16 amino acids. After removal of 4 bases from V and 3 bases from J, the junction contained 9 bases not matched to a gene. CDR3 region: CASSLQGGADTGELFF. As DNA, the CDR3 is TGCGCCAGCAGCCTACAAGGGGGCGCGGACACCGGGGAGCTGTTTTTT.

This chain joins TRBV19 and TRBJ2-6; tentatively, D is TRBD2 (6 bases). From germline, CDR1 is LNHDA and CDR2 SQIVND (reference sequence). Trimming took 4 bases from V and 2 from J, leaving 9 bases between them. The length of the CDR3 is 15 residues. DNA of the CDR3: TGTGCCAGTAGTACCCCGGGGGCTGGGGCCAACGTCCTGACTTTC. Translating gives CASSTPGAGANVLTF.

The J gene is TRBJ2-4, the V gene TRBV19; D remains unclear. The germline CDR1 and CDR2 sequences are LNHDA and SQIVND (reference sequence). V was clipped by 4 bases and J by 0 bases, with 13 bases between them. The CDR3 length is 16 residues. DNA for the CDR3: TGTGCCAGTAGTAACGCGGCACGGCTAGCCAAAAACATTCAGTACTTC. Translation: CASSNAARLAKNIQYF.

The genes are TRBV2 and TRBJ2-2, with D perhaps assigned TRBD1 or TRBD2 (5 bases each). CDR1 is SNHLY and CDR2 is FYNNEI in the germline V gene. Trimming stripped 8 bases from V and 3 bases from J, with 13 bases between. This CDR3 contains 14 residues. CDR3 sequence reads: CASHPGPHTGELFF. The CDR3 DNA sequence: TGTGCCAGCCACCCGGGACCCCACACCGGGGAGCTGTTTTTT. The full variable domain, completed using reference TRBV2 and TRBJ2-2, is EPEVTQTPSHQVTQMGQEVILRCVPISNHLYFYWYRQILGQKVEFLVSFYNNEISEKSEIFDDQFSVERPDGSNFTLKIRSTKLEDSAMYFCASHPGPHTGELFFGEGSRLTVL.

The CDR3 is CASSEALRQGAQYF. CDR3 bases: TGTGCCAGCAGTGAAGCGCTTAGGCAGGGGGCCCAGTACTTC. The J gene is TRBJ2-5, the V gene TRBV2, with 7 bases identical to TRBD1. Trimming took 0 bases from V and 9 from J; bases not matched to a gene: 7. CDR1 is SNHLY, CDR2 FYNNEI, per germline. The CDR3 consists of 14 residues.

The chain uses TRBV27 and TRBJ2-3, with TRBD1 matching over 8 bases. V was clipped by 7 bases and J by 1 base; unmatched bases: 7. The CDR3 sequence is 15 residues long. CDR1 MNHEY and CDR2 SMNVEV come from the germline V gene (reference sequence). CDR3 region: CASIRQGPGTDTQYF. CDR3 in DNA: TGTGCCAGCATCCGACAGGGGCCCGGCACAGATACGCAGTATTTT.

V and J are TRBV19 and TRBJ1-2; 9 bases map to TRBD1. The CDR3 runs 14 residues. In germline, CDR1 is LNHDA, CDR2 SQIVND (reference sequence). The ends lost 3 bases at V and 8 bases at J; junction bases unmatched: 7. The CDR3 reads CASSITTGGKGYTF. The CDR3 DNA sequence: TGTGCCAGTAGTATCACGACAGGGGGGAAGGGCTACACCTTC.

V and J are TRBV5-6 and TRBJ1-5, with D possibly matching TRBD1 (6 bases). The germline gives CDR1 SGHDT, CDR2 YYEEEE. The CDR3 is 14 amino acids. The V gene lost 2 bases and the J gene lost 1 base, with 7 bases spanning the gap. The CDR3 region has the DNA TGTGCCAGCAGCTTCGACAGGAGCAATCAGCCCCAGCATTTT. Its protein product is CASSFDRSNQPQHF.